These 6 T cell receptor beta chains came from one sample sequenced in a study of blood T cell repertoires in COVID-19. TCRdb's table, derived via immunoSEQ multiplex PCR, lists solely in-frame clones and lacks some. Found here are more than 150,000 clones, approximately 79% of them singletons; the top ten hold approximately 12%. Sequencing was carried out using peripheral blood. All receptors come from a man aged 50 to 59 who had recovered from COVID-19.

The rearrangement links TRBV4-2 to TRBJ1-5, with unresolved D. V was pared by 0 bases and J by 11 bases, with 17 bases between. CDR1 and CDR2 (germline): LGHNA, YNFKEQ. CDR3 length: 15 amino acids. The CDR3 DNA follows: TGTGCCAGCAGCCAAGAACTCGCGGGGTATCATACCCAGCATTTT. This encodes CASSQELAGYHTQHF.

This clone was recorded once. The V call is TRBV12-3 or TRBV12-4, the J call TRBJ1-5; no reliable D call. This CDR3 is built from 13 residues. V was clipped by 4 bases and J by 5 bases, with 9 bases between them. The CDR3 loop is CASSYGRDQPQHF. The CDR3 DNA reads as TGTGCCAGCAGTTATGGGCGAGATCAGCCCCAGCATTTT.

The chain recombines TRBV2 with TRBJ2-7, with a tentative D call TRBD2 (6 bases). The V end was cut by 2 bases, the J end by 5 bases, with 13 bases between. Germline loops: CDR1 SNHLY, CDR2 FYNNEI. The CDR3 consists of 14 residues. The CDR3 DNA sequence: TGTGCCAGCAGTGAAATATGGGCTAGCGACGAGCAGTACTTC. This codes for CASSEIWASDEQYF.

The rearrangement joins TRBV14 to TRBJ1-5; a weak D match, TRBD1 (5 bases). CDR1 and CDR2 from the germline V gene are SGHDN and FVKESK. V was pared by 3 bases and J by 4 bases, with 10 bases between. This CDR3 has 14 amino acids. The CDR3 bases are TGTGCCAGCAGCCACGTCGGGGGAAATCAGCCCCAGCATTTT. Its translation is CASSHVGGNQPQHF.

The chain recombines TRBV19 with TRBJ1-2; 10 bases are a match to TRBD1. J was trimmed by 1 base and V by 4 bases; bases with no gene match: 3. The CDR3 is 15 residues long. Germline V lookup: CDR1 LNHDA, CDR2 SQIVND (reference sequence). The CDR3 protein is CASSTGTGVNYGYTF. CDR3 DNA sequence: TGTGCCAGTAGTACGGGGACAGGGGTTAACTATGGCTACACCTTC.

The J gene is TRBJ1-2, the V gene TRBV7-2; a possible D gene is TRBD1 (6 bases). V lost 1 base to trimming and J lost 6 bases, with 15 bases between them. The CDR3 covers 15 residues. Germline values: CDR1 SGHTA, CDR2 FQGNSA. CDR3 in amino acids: CASSLDPQGIDGYTF. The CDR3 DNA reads TGTGCCAGCAGCTTAGACCCACAGGGTATTGATGGCTACACCTTC.